A selection of T cell receptor beta chains follows, all from one sample in a study of blood T cell repertoires in COVID-19. TCRdb's table, derived via immunoSEQ multiplex PCR, lists solely in-frame clones and lacks some. The table has hundreds of thousands of clones, nearly 90% seen once. The sample taken for sequencing was PBMCs or T cells enriched from blood (not recorded which). The receptors derive from a woman younger than 35 with acute COVID-19. Each CDR3 is given with its conserved first and last residue. A D gene is named only where the DNA matches it firmly. A clone size is listed for some rows: how often the clone was seen (once, few, many), or a class if it is expanded.

d_call: .; clone_size: .; v_call: TRBV14; j_call: TRBJ2-3; cdr3_nt: TGTGCCAGCAGCCAAGGGACTTCCAGCGTAACAGATACGCAGTATTTT; cdr3_aa: CASSQGTSSVTDTQYF
d_call: .; clone_size: .; v_call: TRBV6-6; j_call: TRBJ2-2; cdr3_nt: TGTGCCAGCAGTTACCAACAGGGCCCCGGGGAGCTGTTTTTT; cdr3_aa: CASSYQQGPGELFF
d_call: TRBD1; clone_size: .; v_call: TRBV27; j_call: TRBJ1-4; cdr3_nt: TGTGCCAGCAGTTCATGGACAGGGAGGGGCGAAAAACTGTTTTTT; cdr3_aa: CASSSWTGRGEKLFF
d_call: TRBD1; clone_size: .; v_call: TRBV11-1; j_call: TRBJ1-6; cdr3_nt: TGTGCCAGCAGCTTAGACACAGGGGGCACCAATTCACCCCTCCACTTT; cdr3_aa: CASSLDTGGTNSPLHF
d_call: .; clone_size: .; v_call: TRBV5-1; j_call: TRBJ2-1; cdr3_nt: TGCGCCAGCAGCGTGGGACTGTATAGCTCCTACAATGAGCAGTTCTTC; cdr3_aa: CASSVGLYSSYNEQFF
d_call: .; clone_size: .; v_call: TRBV5-1; j_call: TRBJ2-7; cdr3_nt: TGCGCCAGCAGCTTGGTCCGCGGGGATTACTCCTACGAGCAGTACTTC; cdr3_aa: CASSLVRGDYSYEQYF
d_call: .; clone_size: .; v_call: TRBV9; j_call: TRBJ1-4; cdr3_nt: TGTGCCAGCAGCCCCCGCAGTGAAGAAAAACTGTTTTTT; cdr3_aa: CASSPRSEEKLFF
d_call: .; clone_size: .; v_call: TRBV5-1; j_call: TRBJ2-7; cdr3_nt: TGCGCCAGCAGGGCGACAGGAACCTACGAGCAGTACTTC; cdr3_aa: CASRATGTYEQYF
d_call: TRBD1; clone_size: medium-sized; v_call: TRBV6-2/TRBV6-3; j_call: TRBJ2-7; cdr3_nt: TGTGCCAGCAGCAAGGGGGCATCGTCCTACGAGCAGTACTTC; cdr3_aa: CASSKGASSYEQYF
d_call: TRBD1; clone_size: .; v_call: TRBV30; j_call: TRBJ1-2; cdr3_nt: TGTGCCTGGAGTGTACGTTTATCGGGACAGAACTATGGCTACACCTTC; cdr3_aa: CAWSVRLSGQNYGYTF
d_call: TRBD1; clone_size: .; v_call: TRBV5-4; j_call: TRBJ2-7; cdr3_nt: TGTGCCACCACGGGACAGAGCTCCTACGAGCAGTACTTC; cdr3_aa: CATTGQSSYEQYF
d_call: .; clone_size: .; v_call: TRBV12-1; j_call: TRBJ2-1; cdr3_nt: TGTGCCAGCAGCCCCCTGGGGCGTCCCTACAATGAGCAGTTCTTC; cdr3_aa: CASSPLGRPYNEQFF
d_call: .; clone_size: .; v_call: TRBV5-1; j_call: TRBJ1-5; cdr3_nt: TGCGCCAGCAGCTTGGACCCCGAGGAGGCCCAGCATTTT; cdr3_aa: CASSLDPEEAQHF
d_call: .; clone_size: once; v_call: TRBV3-1/TRBV3-2; j_call: TRBJ2-2; cdr3_nt: TGTGCCAGCAGCCAATTCCCCAATTCGAACACCGGGGAGCTGTTTTTT; cdr3_aa: CASSQFPNSNTGELFF
d_call: .; clone_size: .; v_call: TRBV6-5; j_call: TRBJ1-6; cdr3_nt: TGTGCCAGCAGTTACCGGATGGACTTAACGGATTCACCCCTCCACTTT; cdr3_aa: CASSYRMDLTDSPLHF
d_call: .; clone_size: .; v_call: TRBV12-2; j_call: TRBJ2-3; cdr3_nt: TGTGCAAGTCGCTTAGAATTACTAGCGGGAGTGGGGTGCACAGATACGCAGTATTTT; cdr3_aa: CASRLELLAGVGCTDTQYF
d_call: .; clone_size: .; v_call: TRBV18; j_call: TRBJ1-2; cdr3_nt: TGTGCCAGCTCACCACAGGATCGGGGTATCTATGGCTACACCTTC; cdr3_aa: CASSPQDRGIYGYTF
d_call: TRBD1; clone_size: .; v_call: TRBV9; j_call: TRBJ2-5; cdr3_nt: TGTGCCAGCAGCGTAGCTACAGGGGCAGGAGAGACCCAGTACTTC; cdr3_aa: CASSVATGAGETQYF
d_call: .; clone_size: .; v_call: TRBV28; j_call: TRBJ2-3; cdr3_nt: TGTGCCAGCAGTTTATTATTAGGGGGCACAGATACGCAGTATTTT; cdr3_aa: CASSLLLGGTDTQYF
d_call: TRBD1; clone_size: .; v_call: TRBV15; j_call: TRBJ2-5; cdr3_nt: TGTGCCACCAGCAGGGCGGGACAGGGGGTTGAGACCCAGTACTTC; cdr3_aa: CATSRAGQGVETQYF
d_call: .; clone_size: .; v_call: TRBV6-1; j_call: TRBJ2-7; cdr3_nt: TGTGCCAGCAGTGACTACCCCGACAGGTTTGGGCCCTACGAGCAGTACTTC; cdr3_aa: CASSDYPDRFGPYEQYF
d_call: TRBD1; clone_size: .; v_call: TRBV10-3; j_call: TRBJ2-5; cdr3_nt: TGTGCCATCAGTGCAGGACAGGGGCAAGAGACCCAGTACTTC; cdr3_aa: CAISAGQGQETQYF
d_call: TRBD2; clone_size: .; v_call: TRBV12-5; j_call: TRBJ2-1; cdr3_nt: TGTGCTAGTGGTCCCCCGGGGGGAAACCACAATGAGCAGTTCTTC; cdr3_aa: CASGPPGGNHNEQFF
d_call: .; clone_size: once; v_call: TRBV9; j_call: TRBJ1-2; cdr3_nt: TGTGCCAGCAGCGCCCAGGGGCTTGGCTACACCTTC; cdr3_aa: CASSAQGLGYTF
d_call: .; clone_size: .; v_call: TRBV7-9; j_call: TRBJ2-1; cdr3_nt: TGTGCCAGCAGCTTAGGAAGGGGCTCCTACAATGAGCAGTTCTTC; cdr3_aa: CASSLGRGSYNEQFF
d_call: .; clone_size: .; v_call: TRBV11-2; j_call: TRBJ2-7; cdr3_nt: TGTGCCAGCAGCCACCTAGGGGGGGACGAGCAGTACTTC; cdr3_aa: CASSHLGGDEQYF
d_call: .; clone_size: .; v_call: TRBV11-2; j_call: TRBJ2-1; cdr3_nt: TGTGCCAGCAGCCCCAGCGGCGATTCTTACAATGAGCAGTTCTTC; cdr3_aa: CASSPSGDSYNEQFF
d_call: TRBD2; clone_size: .; v_call: TRBV24-1; j_call: TRBJ2-2; cdr3_nt: TGTGCCACCAGTGTCGCGGGAGTTTTGACCGGGGAGCTGTTTTTT; cdr3_aa: CATSVAGVLTGELFF
d_call: TRBD2; clone_size: .; v_call: TRBV15; j_call: TRBJ2-1; cdr3_nt: TGTGCCACCAGCAGAGATTCTTGGGGGAGGGAGGATGAGCAGTTCTTC; cdr3_aa: CATSRDSWGREDEQFF
d_call: TRBD1; clone_size: once; v_call: TRBV9; j_call: TRBJ1-4; cdr3_nt: TGTGCCAGCAGCGAGCGGGACAGGCCTAATGAAAAACTGTTTTTT; cdr3_aa: CASSERDRPNEKLFF
d_call: .; clone_size: .; v_call: TRBV6-5; j_call: TRBJ1-6; cdr3_nt: TGTGCCAGCAGTCCAGGATATCCTCCCCTCCACTTT; cdr3_aa: CASSPGYPPLHF
d_call: .; clone_size: .; v_call: TRBV2; j_call: TRBJ2-1; cdr3_nt: TGTGCCAGCAGTGGACAACACAATGAGCAGTTCTTC; cdr3_aa: CASSGQHNEQFF
d_call: TRBD1; clone_size: few; v_call: TRBV7-2; j_call: TRBJ2-7; cdr3_nt: TGTGCCAGCAGCTCATCCGGGACAGGTTTGCATTACGAGCAGTACTTC; cdr3_aa: CASSSSGTGLHYEQYF
d_call: TRBD2; clone_size: .; v_call: TRBV12-3/TRBV12-4; j_call: TRBJ2-5; cdr3_nt: TGTGCCAGCAGTTTACTAGCGGGGGAGACCCAGTACTTC; cdr3_aa: CASSLLAGETQYF
d_call: .; clone_size: .; v_call: TRBV10-3; j_call: TRBJ1-4; cdr3_nt: TGTGCCATCAGTGCCGGAGGGAGCACTAATGAAAAACTGTTTTTT; cdr3_aa: CAISAGGSTNEKLFF
d_call: .; clone_size: .; v_call: TRBV28; j_call: TRBJ1-4; cdr3_nt: TGTGCCAGCAGGCAGACTACAACTAATGAAAAACTGTTTTTT; cdr3_aa: CASRQTTTNEKLFF
d_call: .; clone_size: once; v_call: TRBV7-2; j_call: TRBJ2-2; cdr3_nt: TGTGCCAGCAGCTTAGCGGGAGTAGGCACCGGGGAGCTGTTTTTT; cdr3_aa: CASSLAGVGTGELFF
d_call: .; clone_size: .; v_call: TRBV9; j_call: TRBJ2-7; cdr3_nt: TGTGCCAGCAGCGGACCGGGACACCCTTACGAGCAGTACTTC; cdr3_aa: CASSGPGHPYEQYF
d_call: TRBD1; clone_size: .; v_call: TRBV28; j_call: TRBJ1-1; cdr3_nt: TGTGCCAGCAGTCCCCCGGACAGGGTAAACACTGAAGCTTTCTTT; cdr3_aa: CASSPPDRVNTEAFF
d_call: TRBD2; clone_size: .; v_call: TRBV10-2; j_call: TRBJ2-7; cdr3_nt: TGCGCCAGCAGTGATTCGGCGGGAGGGGCCTACGAGCAGTACTTC; cdr3_aa: CASSDSAGGAYEQYF
d_call: TRBD1; clone_size: .; v_call: TRBV3-1/TRBV3-2; j_call: TRBJ1-5; cdr3_nt: TGTGCCAGCAGCCTAACAGGGGAAGAACAGCCCCAGCATTTT; cdr3_aa: CASSLTGEEQPQHF
d_call: TRBD1; clone_size: .; v_call: TRBV5-6; j_call: TRBJ1-2; cdr3_nt: TGTGCCAGCAGCTTTTCGGACAGGGCCCTTTATGGGGACACCTTC; cdr3_aa: CASSFSDRALYGDTF
d_call: TRBD2; clone_size: few; v_call: TRBV3-1/TRBV3-2; j_call: TRBJ2-7; cdr3_nt: TGTGCCAGCAGCCCGGGGGGGGGCTCCTACGAGCAGTACTTC; cdr3_aa: CASSPGGGSYEQYF
d_call: TRBD1; clone_size: .; v_call: TRBV2; j_call: TRBJ1-6; cdr3_nt: TGTGCCAGCACCCCAGGGACAGGCTATAATTCACCCCTCCACTTT; cdr3_aa: CASTPGTGYNSPLHF
d_call: .; clone_size: .; v_call: TRBV14; j_call: TRBJ2-3; cdr3_nt: TGTGCCAGCAGCCAAGGCTTCGGGAGCTTTGCAGATACGCAGTATTTT; cdr3_aa: CASSQGFGSFADTQYF
d_call: .; clone_size: .; v_call: TRBV5-4; j_call: TRBJ2-1; cdr3_nt: TGTGCCAGCAGCTTGGTCCAGGGCAATGAGCAGTTCTTC; cdr3_aa: CASSLVQGNEQFF
d_call: TRBD1; clone_size: once; v_call: TRBV7-8; j_call: TRBJ1-2; cdr3_nt: TGTGCCAGCAGCTTAGACACAGGGGCAAATGGCTACACCTTC; cdr3_aa: CASSLDTGANGYTF
d_call: .; clone_size: .; v_call: TRBV24-1; j_call: TRBJ2-1; cdr3_nt: TGTGCCACCAGTGATAGCGGACGAGATGAGCAGTTCTTC; cdr3_aa: CATSDSGRDEQFF
d_call: TRBD2; clone_size: .; v_call: TRBV4-3; j_call: TRBJ2-7; cdr3_nt: TGCGCCAGCAGCCAAGCAACTAGCGGATTATACGAGCAGTACTTC; cdr3_aa: CASSQATSGLYEQYF
d_call: TRBD1; clone_size: .; v_call: TRBV2; j_call: TRBJ1-3; cdr3_nt: TGTGCCAGCATTGAGGGGGCATCAGGAAACACCATATATTTT; cdr3_aa: CASIEGASGNTIYF
d_call: .; clone_size: .; v_call: TRBV18; j_call: TRBJ2-7; cdr3_nt: TGTGCCAGCTCACCATCACCGGGTGTTAACTACGAGCAGTACTTC; cdr3_aa: CASSPSPGVNYEQYF
d_call: .; clone_size: .; v_call: TRBV28; j_call: TRBJ2-5; cdr3_nt: TGTGCCAGCAGTTTTTTACAGGGCGGTACACAAGAGACCCAGTACTTC; cdr3_aa: CASSFLQGGTQETQYF
d_call: .; clone_size: .; v_call: TRBV6-2/TRBV6-3; j_call: TRBJ1-5; cdr3_nt: TGTGCCAGCAGTCGACGAAGGCAGGGGAGCAATCAGCCCCAGCATTTT; cdr3_aa: CASSRRRQGSNQPQHF
d_call: .; clone_size: .; v_call: TRBV27; j_call: TRBJ2-6; cdr3_nt: TGTGCCAGCAGTCCGTCCTCTGGGGCCAACGTCCTGACTTTC; cdr3_aa: CASSPSSGANVLTF
d_call: TRBD2; clone_size: .; v_call: TRBV5-6; j_call: TRBJ2-7; cdr3_nt: TGTGCCAGCAGCTCCAGCGGGAGGGCCCGGTACGAGCAGTACTTC; cdr3_aa: CASSSSGRARYEQYF
d_call: TRBD1; clone_size: .; v_call: TRBV2; j_call: TRBJ1-5; cdr3_nt: TGTGCCAGCAGCCCCCAGGGGGGAAGCAATCAGCCCCAGCATTTT; cdr3_aa: CASSPQGGSNQPQHF
d_call: .; clone_size: .; v_call: TRBV5-1; j_call: TRBJ1-2; cdr3_nt: TGCGCCAGCAGCACCGGGGAATCTTATGGCTACACCTTC; cdr3_aa: CASSTGESYGYTF
d_call: .; clone_size: .; v_call: TRBV4-1; j_call: TRBJ1-4; cdr3_nt: TGCGCCAGCAGCCCTGATCGTCTGCTTAGGGGGATCAATGAAAAACTGTTTTTT; cdr3_aa: CASSPDRLLRGINEKLFF